This T cell receptor beta chain was found in a study of T-cell memory formation after mild COVID-19. Overall study context: The two donors had largely donor-specific TCR clusters. Overall study results and limits: Chiefly within CM and EM were the contracting CD4+ clones; CD8+ ones were within EMRA.

Unmatched junction bases numbered 7, after V lost 5 bases and J lost 4 bases. Germline loops: CDR1 SGHVS, CDR2 FQNEAQ. CDR3 size: 15 residues. A single record per CDR3 protein comes from TCRdb applying MiXCR to the 5' RACE reads. Among 400,000 to 500,000 distinct CDR3 sequences listed, about 24% were seen once. This clonotype has just a few counts. No antigen is known for it. The TCR comes from an adult woman who had mild COVID-19 (a few samples of this study predate the infection). Cell type and time point are not known. This sequence joins TRBV7-8 and TRBJ2-5, with 10 bases aligning to TRBD2. Source material: PBMCs or a T cell subset sorted from them (not recorded which). CDR3 loop: CASSRKRGGPETQYF. Written as DNA, the CDR3 is TGTGCCAGCAGCCGTAAGCGGGGGGGCCCAGAGACCCAGTACTTC.